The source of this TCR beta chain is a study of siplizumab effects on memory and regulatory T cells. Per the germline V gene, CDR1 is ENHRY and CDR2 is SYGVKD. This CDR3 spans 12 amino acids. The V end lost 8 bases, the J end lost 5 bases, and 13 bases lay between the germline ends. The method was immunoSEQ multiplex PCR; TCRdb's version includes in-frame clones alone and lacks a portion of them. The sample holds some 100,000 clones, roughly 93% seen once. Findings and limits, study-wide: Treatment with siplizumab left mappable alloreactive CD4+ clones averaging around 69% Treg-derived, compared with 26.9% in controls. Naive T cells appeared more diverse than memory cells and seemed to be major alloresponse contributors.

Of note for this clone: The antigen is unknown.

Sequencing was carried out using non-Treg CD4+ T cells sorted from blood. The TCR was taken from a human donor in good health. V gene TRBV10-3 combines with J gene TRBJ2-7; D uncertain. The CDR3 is CAIGEPGNEQYF. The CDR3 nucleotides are TGTGCCATCGGCGAACCGGGCAACGAGCAGTACTTC.